This TCR beta chain was documented in a study of T cell responses to AZD1222 COVID-19 vaccine. Looking at the study overall: Both about-4-week and about-12-week second-dose recipients were combined.

Generated by immunoSEQ multiplex PCR, the TCRdb table keeps only in-frame clones and is missing some. The sample yields around 130,000 clones, about 94% seen once. The CDR3 covers 11 residues. CDR1 and CDR2 (germline): SGHRS, YFSETQ. V was shortened by 1 base and J by 8 bases, with 4 bases between the two germline ends. General study results and limits: Donors, mostly white British, included more females; clonal diversity was possibly underestimated. CD4 TCRs covered the whole spike, strongest at regions 160-218 and 743-854. Seropositive AZD1222 recipients at baseline numbered only six or seven.

Comments on this clone: Its antigen remains unidentified.

This TCR came from an adult in good health. V is TRBV5-1 and J is TRBJ1-5; D gene uncertain. The sequencing used peripheral blood, collected on day 0 of AZD1222 vaccination. CDR3 nucleotides: TGCGCCAGCAGCTTGAAAAAGCCCCAGCATTTT. This sequence encodes CASSLKKPQHF.